Presented here are 28 T cell receptor beta chains from one specimen sequenced in a study of T cell changes during pregnancy in multiple sclerosis. The protocol was immunoSEQ multiplex PCR, while the TCRdb copy is restricted to in-frame clones and leaves out a portion. The sample yields more than 35,000 clones, 75% to 95% seen once. This sample comprised CD8+ T cells from peripheral blood mononuclear cells, obtained after pregnancy. The receptors derive from a female donor with multiple sclerosis, enrolled in a pregnancy study.

The chain employs TRBV7-9 and TRBJ2-1; possibly TRBD2 for D (5 bases). The length of the CDR3 is 13 residues. The V gene lost 4 bases and the J gene lost 9 bases, with 13 bases spanning the gap. Germline assignment: CDR1 SEHNR and CDR2 FQNEAQ (reference sequence). In DNA, the CDR3 is TGTGCCAGCAGCTCAGAACGGGGTTCTGAGCAGTTCTTC. Translated: CASSSERGSEQFF.

The chain has TRBV11-2 and TRBJ1-1, with a weak D call TRBD1 (6 bases). The CDR3 covers 15 residues. V was trimmed by 3 bases and J by 5 bases, leaving 16 bases between them. Looked up from germline, CDR1 is SGHAT and CDR2 is FQNNGV. Here the CDR3 DNA reads TGTGCCAGCAGCTTGTCTAACAGGGTCGGGACTGAAGCTTTCTTT. Residues: CASSLSNRVGTEAFF.

The chain uses TRBV27 and TRBJ1-4; 9 nucleotides agree with TRBD1. The CDR3 has 15 amino acids. Germline trimming cut 7 bases from V and 4 bases from J; bases unmatched to any gene: 7. The germline V gene has CDR1 MNHEY and CDR2 SMNVEV (reference sequence). The CDR3 region has the DNA TGTGCCAGCAAGGGGACAGGGACCCTTAATGAAAAACTGTTTTTT. Residues: CASKGTGTLNEKLFF.

The rearrangement links TRBV7-8 to TRBJ2-7, with unresolved D. The V gene's germline CDR1 is SGHVS and CDR2 FQNEAQ. This CDR3 is 9 amino acids long. Trimming left V 11 bases short and J 4 bases short, with 6 bases between. Written as DNA, the CDR3 is TGTGCCGCCGGGTACGAGCAGTACTTC. It encodes CAAGYEQYF.

The chain employs TRBV6-4 and TRBJ2-4; the D gene is possibly TRBD2 (5 bases). With 7 bases removed from V and 9 bases from J, the gap between germline ends came to 19 bases. Germline CDR1 MRHNA, CDR2 SNTAGT. This CDR3 region has 14 residues. This CDR3 is CASKNRGVGGIQYF. CDR3 DNA: TGTGCCAGCAAGAACCGGGGAGTAGGAGGCATTCAGTACTTC.

J is TRBJ2-7 and V is TRBV11-2, with TRBD1 matching over 10 bases. V was pared by 3 bases and J by 3 bases, with 11 bases of the junction left unmatched. The CDR3 extends over 17 amino acids. Germline V gene lookup returns CDR1 SGHAT and CDR2 FQNNGV. CDR3 loop: CASSFWAGQGLGYEQYF. CDR3 sequence (DNA): TGTGCCAGCAGCTTTTGGGCGGGACAGGGGTTAGGCTACGAGCAGTACTTC.

The chain's CDR3 is CASSLAPGQGEQFF. The CDR3 DNA reads as TGTGCCAGCAGCTTAGCGCCAGGACAAGGTGAGCAGTTCTTC. The rearrangement links TRBV7-2 to TRBJ2-1, with D possibly being TRBD1 (5 bases). Germline values: CDR1 SGHTA, CDR2 FQGNSA. This CDR3 is built from 14 residues. Trimming cost V 0 bases and J 9 bases, with 12 bases left between them.

The V and J genes are TRBV19 and TRBJ1-5; 7 bases match TRBD1. Per germline, CDR1 LNHDA and CDR2 SQIVND (reference sequence). The CDR3 contains 17 residues. Trimming took 6 bases from V and 0 from J; bases not matched to a gene: 11. The CDR3 coding sequence is TGTGCCAGTAGGCCAGGAACAGGGGCATATAGCAATCAGCCCCAGCATTTT. Encoded protein: CASRPGTGAYSNQPQHF.

The chain links TRBV5-6 to TRBJ2-1; D is possibly TRBD1 (5 bases). The germline CDR1 and CDR2 sequences are SGHDT and YYEEEE. The V gene lost 0 bases and the J gene lost 2 bases, with 6 bases spanning the gap. The CDR3 totals 14 residues. The DNA of the CDR3 is TGTGCCAGCAGCTTGGGGGGCCCCTACAATGAGCAGTTCTTC. It translates to CASSLGGPYNEQFF. Full variable domain (missing parts from reference TRBV5-6 and TRBJ2-1): DAGVTQSPTHLIKTRGQQVTLRCSPKSGHDTVSWYQQALGQGPQFIFQYYEEEERQRGNFPDRFSGHQFPNYSSELNVNALLLGDSALYLCASSLGGPYNEQFFGPGTRLTVL.

The rearrangement links TRBV5-4 to TRBJ2-5, with 12 bases matching TRBD2. Germline V lookup: CDR1 SGHNT, CDR2 YYREEE (reference sequence). Trimming took 0 bases from V and 0 from J; bases not matched to a gene: 6. This CDR3 is built from 18 residues. CDR3 DNA: TGTGCCAGCAGCTTGGTTTCTAGCGGGGGGGCGTACCAAGAGACCCAGTACTTC. Its translation: CASSLVSSGGAYQETQYF.

A few counts support this clone. The chain uses TRBV5-4 and TRBJ2-2; 8 bases align to TRBD2. With 1 base clipped from V and 2 bases from J, the junction kept 1 base outside the gene matches. The CDR3 extends over 15 amino acids. Germline CDR1 is SGHNT and CDR2 is YYREEE (reference sequence). The CDR3 protein is CASSLLAGNTGELFF. CDR3 bases: TGTGCCAGCAGCTTGCTAGCGGGCAACACCGGGGAGCTGTTTTTT. The variable domain in full, with the rest retrieved from reference TRBV5-4 and TRBJ2-2, is ETGVTQSPTHLIKTRGQQVTLRCSSQSGHNTVSWYQQALGQGPQFIFQYYREEENGRGNFPPRFSGLQFPNYSSELNVNALELDDSALYLCASSLLAGNTGELFFGEGSRLTVL.

The J gene is TRBJ2-7, the V gene TRBV5-5, with 9 bases fitting TRBD1. V dropped 3 bases and J dropped 3; count of bases not matched to a gene: 4. This CDR3 has 14 amino acids. Looked up from germline, CDR1 is SGHKS and CDR2 is YYEKEE (reference sequence). CDR3 bases: TGTGCCAGCAGCTGGGGACAGGGTGTCTACGAGCAGTACTTC. Amino acid sequence: CASSWGQGVYEQYF. Variable domain in full (rest from reference TRBV5-5 and TRBJ2-7): DAGVTQSPTHLIKTRGQQVTLRCSPISGHKSVSWYQQVLGQGPQFIFQYYEKEERGRGNFPDRFSARQFPNYSSELNVNALLLGDSALYLCASSWGQGVYEQYFGPGTRLTVT.

The chain carries TRBV5-6 and TRBJ1-4; TRBD1 matches 7 bases. CDR1 and CDR2 from the germline V gene are SGHDT and YYEEEE. Germline trimming cut 4 bases from V and 6 bases from J; bases unmatched to any gene: 12. This CDR3 contains 16 residues. Here the CDR3 DNA reads TGTGCCAGCAGCGCGGCCGAGGGGGCCCGGGATGAAAAACTGTTTTTT. Protein sequence: CASSAAEGARDEKLFF.

This chain joins TRBV5-4 and TRBJ2-5, with 7 bases fitting TRBD2. J lost 5 bases, V lost 2 bases, and 6 bases had no gene match. Germline V gives CDR1 SGHNT, CDR2 YYREEE (reference sequence). CDR3 length: 14 residues. The CDR3 loop is CASSLATSRETQYF. The CDR3 nucleotides are TGTGCCAGCAGCTTAGCGACTAGCCGGGAGACCCAGTACTTC.

The chain joins TRBV4-3 to TRBJ2-2; 7 nucleotides match TRBD1. V trimming: 1 base; J trimming: 1 base; junction bases outside the gene matches: 6. CDR1 is LGHNA and CDR2 is YSLEER in the germline V gene. CDR3 length: 17 residues. The CDR3 loop is CASSQGSGTVNTGELFF. In DNA form, the CDR3 reads TGCGCCAGCAGCCAAGGATCTGGGACAGTGAACACCGGGGAGCTGTTTTTT.

The V gene is TRBV6-1, the J gene TRBJ1-2; a possible D gene is TRBD1 (5 bases). Trimming cost V 8 bases and J 7 bases, with 11 bases left between them. The V gene's germline CDR1 is MNHNS and CDR2 SASEGT. The CDR3 is 11 residues long. The CDR3 DNA reads TGTGCCAGCGGGGGAGGCTTTGGCTACACCTTC. As protein: CASGGGFGYTF.

V usage is TRBV11-2 and J usage is TRBJ2-6; 7 nucleotides line up with TRBD1. Trimming cost V 6 bases and J 0 bases; bases outside gene matches: 11. The CDR3 totals 18 residues. CDR1 and CDR2 from the germline V gene are SGHAT and FQNNGV. In DNA, the CDR3 is TGTGCCAGCAGGGATCTACAGGGGCGGAACTCTGGGGCCAACGTCCTGACTTTC. Translation: CASRDLQGRNSGANVLTF.

V gene TRBV4-1 combines with J gene TRBJ1-5, with no clear D. CDR1 MGHRA and CDR2 YSYEKL come from the germline V gene. The V gene lost 1 base and the J gene lost 6 bases, with 7 bases spanning the gap. The CDR3 length is 13 residues. The CDR3 is CASSQGGGQPQHF. The CDR3 DNA is TGCGCCAGCAGCCAAGGTGGAGGTCAGCCCCAGCATTTT.

This chain joins TRBV5-1 and TRBJ1-1; 7 nucleotides align to TRBD1. Trimming at V came to 5 bases and at J to 8 bases, leaving 9 bases not matched to a gene. The CDR3 loop spans 13 amino acids. Germline V gene lookup returns CDR1 SGHRS and CDR2 YFSETQ. The CDR3 is CASRFDRANEAFF. CDR3 coding DNA: TGCGCCAGCAGGTTCGACAGGGCCAACGAAGCTTTCTTT.

V is TRBV7-7 and J is TRBJ2-3, with 11 positions matching TRBD2. Germline assignment: CDR1 SSHAT and CDR2 FNYEAQ (reference sequence). The CDR3 loop spans 16 amino acids. The V gene end was trimmed by 2 bases and the J gene end by 3 bases; junction bases not matched to a gene: 4. The CDR3 DNA is TGTGCCAGCAGCTTACTGACTAGCGGGAAAACAGATACGCAGTATTTT. Translating it yields CASSLLTSGKTDTQYF.

J is TRBJ2-1 and V is TRBV11-2; TRBD2 aligns across 9 bases. After removal of 6 bases from V and 8 bases from J, the junction contained 11 bases not matched to a gene. Germline V gene lookup returns CDR1 SGHAT and CDR2 FQNNGV. This CDR3 region has 15 residues. CDR3 in DNA: TGTGCCAGCAGAGCTAATAGCGGGAGAAGGGATGAGCAGTTCTTC. Translation gives CASRANSGRRDEQFF. Complete variable domain (other parts from reference TRBV11-2 and TRBJ2-1): EAGVAQSPRYKIIEKRQSVAFWCNPISGHATLYWYQQILGQGPKLLIQFQNNGVVDDSQLPKDRFSAERLKGVDSTLKIQPAKLEDSAVYLCASRANSGRRDEQFFGPGTRLTVL.

This chain joins TRBV29-1 and TRBJ1-5; 11 positions match TRBD1. With 4 bases clipped from V and 1 base from J, the junction kept 0 bases outside the gene matches. Looked up from germline, CDR1 is SQVTM and CDR2 is ANQGSEA. The CDR3 consists of 14 residues. As DNA, the CDR3 is TGCAGCGTTGGGGACAGGGGGAGCAATCAGCCCCAGCATTTT. Translating it yields CSVGDRGSNQPQHF.

This clone appeared once. V usage is TRBV4-3 and J usage is TRBJ2-7; tentative D call: TRBD1 (8 bases). CDR3 length: 18 residues. Trimming pared 0 bases from V and 4 bases from J, leaving 22 bases between. Germline CDR1 reads LGHNA; CDR2 reads YSLEER. The CDR3 loop reads CASSQESVGQGGVYEQYF. Here the CDR3 DNA reads TGCGCCAGCAGCCAAGAATCCGTCGGACAGGGAGGGGTTTACGAGCAGTACTTC.

This clone appeared a single time. The chain joins TRBV9 to TRBJ2-7; a weak D match, TRBD1 (5 bases). Germline V lookup: CDR1 SGDLS, CDR2 YYNGEE. The CDR3 sequence is 16 residues long. V lost 4 bases to trimming and J lost 4 bases, with 21 bases between them. This chain's CDR3 is CASSQKRDRPIYEQYF. CDR3 nucleotides: TGTGCCAGCAGCCAAAAACGTGACAGACCGATTTACGAGCAGTACTTC.

Written as DNA, the CDR3 is TGCGCCAGCAGCCAAGCGGGGGGGAGCGACGAGCAGTACTTC. Translated, it gives CASSQAGGSDEQYF. V is TRBV4-3 and J is TRBJ2-7; 8 bases are shared with TRBD2. Trimming removed 1 base from V and 5 bases from J; junction bases left unmatched: 4. This CDR3 comprises 14 residues. Germline loops: CDR1 LGHNA, CDR2 YSLEER.

The chain employs TRBV6-5 and TRBJ2-7; D unclear. From germline, CDR1 is MNHEY and CDR2 SVGAGI. The CDR3 consists of 13 residues. Trimming cost V 0 bases and J 6 bases, with 9 bases left between them. CDR3 region: CASSYSSLFEQYF. CDR3 DNA sequence: TGTGCCAGCAGTTACTCTAGCCTGTTCGAGCAGTACTTC.

The chain has TRBV4-3 and TRBJ1-3; D not certain. The CDR3 covers 19 residues. Germline CDR1 LGHNA, CDR2 YSLEER. Trimming took off 1 base at V and 7 bases at J, with 26 bases between the two ends. The CDR3 coding sequence is TGCGCCAGCAGCCAAGGTTACACAGATCTCGCGGGCGGTCGTAACACCATATATTTT. Residues: CASSQGYTDLAGGRNTIYF.

This clone was seen a few times. The chain couples TRBV19 to TRBJ1-2; a weak D match, TRBD1 (6 bases). Germline V CDR1 and CDR2: LNHDA, SQIVND (reference sequence). The length of the CDR3 is 13 residues. Trimming cost V 9 bases and J 3 bases, with 14 bases left between them. The CDR3 is CASRDKRDYGYTF. DNA of the CDR3: TGTGCCAGCCGGGACAAACGGGACTATGGCTACACCTTC.